Listed below are T cell receptor beta chains from one sample, sequenced in a study of cytomegalovirus exposure and HLA in healthy donors. Assay: immunoSEQ multiplex PCR; the TCRdb copy retains only in-frame clones and omits some. Among over 150,000 clones listed, just under 85% were seen once. The sequencing sample was made of PBMCs. All receptors come from a girl aged 5-17 years in good health and CMV-seropositive. Both conserved end residues are part of each CDR3.

j_call | v_call | cdr3_aa
TRBJ1-1 | TRBV27 | CASSLKEGGRAEAFF
TRBJ2-7 | TRBV7-6 | CASTLGQGYEQYF
TRBJ1-2 | TRBV29-1 | CSAPTKDRGPGGYTF
TRBJ2-7 | TRBV10-3 | CAISPGTGASYEQYF
TRBJ1-2 | TRBV19 | CASSPQGQWMASGYTF
TRBJ1-2 | TRBV2 | CASSAASRDYGYTF
TRBJ2-7 | TRBV7-2 | CASSLERNGEQYF
TRBJ2-2 | TRBV7-6 | CASSRDSNTGELFF
TRBJ2-3 | TRBV27 | CASSFNGLSTDTQYF
TRBJ2-7 | TRBV5-4 | CASSFDRTYEQYF
TRBJ1-1 | TRBV27 | CASSLWDKNTEAFF
TRBJ2-7 | TRBV27 | CASSGLADSYEQYF
TRBJ2-5 | TRBV10-3 | CAISGGGAAGGLQETQYF
TRBJ1-4 | TRBV9 | CASSPRGGTGGIREKLFF
TRBJ2-7 | TRBV9 | CASSLRDRPYEQYF
TRBJ1-4 | TRBV11-2 | CASSAALTYGRQGDEKLFF
TRBJ2-1 | TRBV5-1 | CASSLAGGGTNEQFF
TRBJ1-1 | TRBV2 | CASRQDMNTEAFF
TRBJ1-6 | TRBV6-5 | CASRPVPGNNSPLHF
TRBJ1-2 | TRBV19 | CATQTGDYGYTF